These 8 T cell receptor beta chains came from one sample sequenced in a study of identical twins. TCRdb reprocessed the 5' RACE reads via MiXCR and lists one record per CDR3 protein. The sample has more than 1.5 million distinct CDR3 sequences; about 32% are singletons. The sample taken for sequencing was cord blood. All receptors derive from a newborn girl in good health.

The sample holds many counts of this clonotype. CDR3 nucleotide sequence: TGTGCCAGCAGTTTAAGGCTGATTAGCGAAACTAGCACAGATACGCAGTATTTT. It translates to CASSLRLISETSTDTQYF. The chain links TRBV27 to TRBJ2-3; tentatively, D is TRBD2 (5 bases). With 2 bases removed from V and 0 bases from J, the gap between germline ends came to 18 bases. The CDR3 is made up of 18 amino acids. Germline assignment: CDR1 MNHEY and CDR2 SMNVEV (reference sequence).

This clonotype occurred a few times. V and J are TRBV5-4 and TRBJ2-1; perhaps D is TRBD1 or TRBD2 (6 bases each). The CDR3 contains 17 residues. V lost 4 bases, J lost 2 bases, and 19 bases lay in between. The germline gives CDR1 SGHNT, CDR2 YYREEE (reference sequence). CDR3 region: CASSQGGLYTAYNEQFF. The CDR3 bases are TGTGCCAGCAGCCAAGGGGGGCTATACACCGCCTACAATGAGCAGTTCTTC. Full variable domain (missing parts from reference TRBV5-4 and TRBJ2-1): ETGVTQSPTHLIKTRGQQVTLRCSSQSGHNTVSWYQQALGQGPQFIFQYYREEENGRGNFPPRFSGLQFPNYSSELNVNALELDDSALYLCASSQGGLYTAYNEQFFGPGTRLTVL.

This clonotype has just a few counts. J is TRBJ1-4 and V is TRBV24-1, with TRBD1 identical over 8 bases. Germline V gene lookup returns CDR1 KGHDR and CDR2 SFDVKD. V lost 9 bases, J lost 6 bases, and 5 bases stayed unmatched. CDR3 length: 13 amino acids. CDR3 nucleotides: TGTGCCACCCGGGGCAGGGGGCATGAAAAACTGTTTTTT. This encodes CATRGRGHEKLFF.

The CDR3 sequence is CSARLGQGGNYGYTF. In DNA, the CDR3 is TGCAGTGCTAGACTGGGACAGGGGGGTAACTATGGCTACACCTTC. The chain joins TRBV20-1 to TRBJ1-2; 11 nucleotides agree with TRBD1. The CDR3 consists of 15 residues. CDR1 is DFQATT, CDR2 SNEGSKA, per germline (reference sequence). Unmatched junction bases numbered 3, after V lost 2 bases and J lost 1 base.

The CDR3 DNA sequence: TGCAGTGCTCAAATAGCGGGGAGAGACTACAATGAGCAGTTCTTC. Protein sequence: CSAQIAGRDYNEQFF. J is TRBJ2-1 and V is TRBV20-1, with 8 bases fitting TRBD2. With V trimmed by 5 bases and J by 3 bases, 9 bases remained unmatched. Germline assignment: CDR1 DFQATT and CDR2 SNEGSKA (reference sequence). This CDR3 is 15 amino acids long.

The genes are TRBV18 and TRBJ2-1; TRBD2 is a possible D gene (6 bases). This CDR3 is built from 16 residues. V lost 2 bases and J 9 bases, leaving 20 bases between the germline ends. Germline CDR1 is KGHSH and CDR2 is LQKENI. The CDR3 protein is CASSPDRLLAGGEQFF. CDR3 DNA: TGTGCCAGCTCACCAGATCGGCTACTAGCAGGAGGTGAGCAGTTCTTC.

About this clonotype itself: This may come from a read error, since a much larger clone is one base off. The chain is built from TRBV3-1 and TRBJ2-1; 9 bases match TRBD2. Germline values: CDR1 LGHDT, CDR2 YNNKEL (reference sequence). Trimming at V came to 4 bases and at J to 13 bases, leaving 11 bases not matched to a gene. The CDR3 is 14 residues long. CDR3 residues: CASSPLAGKETQFF. CDR3 nucleotide sequence: TGTGCCAGCAGCCCACTAGCGGGCAAAGAGACCCAGTTCTTC.

This sequence joins TRBV14 and TRBJ1-1, with TRBD1 identical over 8 bases. The germline gives CDR1 SGHDN, CDR2 FVKESK. V dropped 1 base and J dropped 8; count of bases not matched to a gene: 3. The CDR3 has 13 amino acids. The CDR3: CASSQVRTGEAFF. CDR3 coding DNA: TGTGCCAGCAGCCAAGTCCGGACAGGGGAAGCTTTCTTT.